A single sample gave rise to the 10 T cell receptor beta chains below, sequenced in a study of blood T cell repertoires in COVID-19. Data came from immunoSEQ multiplex PCR; TCRdb stores just in-frame clones and leaves some out. The data hold about 180,000 clones, with 70% to 90% observed a single time. The sample comprised peripheral blood. Receptor source: a woman of 80 years or more with acute or convalescent COVID-19.

V and J are TRBV6-2 or TRBV6-3 and TRBJ2-1; possibly TRBD2 for D (5 bases). Germline-derived CDR1 and CDR2 are MNHEY and SVGEGT. The CDR3 totals 17 residues. V lost 5 bases and J lost 0, with 17 bases in between. CDR3: CASSTLDPGGSYNEQFF. CDR3 DNA sequence: TGTGCCAGCAGTACCCTGGACCCCGGAGGCTCCTACAATGAGCAGTTCTTC.

This clone was detected only once. The chain is built from TRBV19 and TRBJ2-3; tentatively, D is TRBD1 (5 bases). V was clipped by 5 bases and J by 3 bases, with 18 bases between them. Germline values: CDR1 LNHDA, CDR2 SQIVND (reference sequence). The CDR3 is 16 residues long. The CDR3 sequence: CASSAPGRAMTDTQYF. The CDR3 nucleotides read TGTGCCAGTAGTGCCCCGGGCAGGGCTATGACAGATACGCAGTATTTT.

The chain uses TRBV9 and TRBJ2-7; 7 bases line up with TRBD1. The CDR3 is 15 amino acids. Trimming removed 4 bases from V and 2 bases from J; junction bases left unmatched: 9. Germline lookup yields CDR1 SGDLS and CDR2 YYNGEE. The CDR3 spells CASSKTGTDPYEQYF. The DNA of the CDR3 is TGTGCCAGCAGCAAAACCGGGACAGACCCCTACGAGCAGTACTTC.

The chain employs TRBV6-6 and TRBJ2-1; 11 bases are shared with TRBD2. This CDR3 contains 15 residues. With 5 bases clipped from V and 6 bases from J, the junction kept 6 bases outside the gene matches. Germline CDR1 MNHNY, CDR2 SVGAGI (reference sequence). CDR3 coding DNA: TGTGCCAGCAGTCTAACTAGCGGGGGCCTCAATGAGCAGTTCTTC. It is translated as CASSLTSGGLNEQFF.

V usage is TRBV6-1 and J usage is TRBJ1-4; TRBD1 agrees at 9 bases. The junction had 7 bases not matched to a gene; V was cut back by 2 bases and J by 6 bases. CDR3 length: 16 residues. CDR1 and CDR2 from the germline V gene are MNHNS and SASEGT. The CDR3 loop is CASSELLGQGHEKLFF. The CDR3 DNA is TGTGCCAGCAGTGAACTTCTCGGACAGGGGCATGAAAAACTGTTTTTT.

This chain links TRBV12-3 or TRBV12-4 with TRBJ2-3, with D hard to call. This CDR3 is built from 12 residues. V dropped 4 bases and J dropped 5 bases, with 7 bases sitting between them. The CDR3 DNA reads as TGTGCCAGCAGTTCGACTCTAGATACGCAGTATTTT. This translates into CASSSTLDTQYF.

V gene TRBV11-2 combines with J gene TRBJ1-6; D perhaps matches TRBD1 (6 bases). The V gene lost 3 bases and the J gene lost 10 bases, with 10 bases spanning the gap. The CDR3 consists of 13 residues. Germline assignment: CDR1 SGHAT and CDR2 FQNNGV. The CDR3 sequence is CASSFPQGSPLHF. CDR3 DNA sequence: TGTGCCAGCAGCTTCCCCCAGGGGTCACCCCTCCACTTT.

The chain employs TRBV2 and TRBJ1-1, with D possibly TRBD1 on 6 matching bases. From germline, CDR1 is SNHLY and CDR2 FYNNEI. V was cut by 5 bases and J by 8 bases, with 12 bases left in between. The CDR3 is 12 residues long. CDR3 region: CASSWAGDEAFF. The CDR3 coding sequence is TGTGCCAGCAGTTGGGCAGGGGACGAAGCTTTCTTT.

The CDR3 sequence is CASTRKGQGAGGYTF. In DNA, the CDR3 is TGTGCCAGCACCCGAAAGGGGCAGGGGGCTGGTGGCTACACCTTC. The chain uses TRBV7-2 and TRBJ1-2; 8 bases fit TRBD1. Trimming cost V 7 bases and J 7 bases; bases outside gene matches: 14. CDR1 is SGHTA and CDR2 is FQGNSA in the germline V gene. This CDR3 contains 15 residues.

This chain links TRBV4-3 with TRBJ2-4, with D tentatively TRBD2 (7 bases). Trimming took off 0 bases at V and 8 bases at J, with 17 bases between the two ends. This CDR3 contains 16 residues. Germline assignment: CDR1 LGHNA and CDR2 YSLEER. The CDR3 nucleotides are TGCGCCAGCAGCCAAGATGGGGGAGGGGGGGCGGACATTCAGTACTTC. As protein: CASSQDGGGGADIQYF.